This T cell receptor beta chain stems from a study of CXCR3-negative and CXCR3-positive naive CD8 T cells. Overall study results and limits: Relative to CXCR3-negative naive cells, CXCR3-positive naive cells had more hydrophobic TRB CDR3s. With CXCR3 expression partially decreased after cryopreservation, most assays relied on fresh PBMCs.

Note on this clonotype: Its antigen remains unknown.

TRB cDNA libraries were made by UMI-labeled 5' RACE. TCRdb re-called the 5' RACE reads and shows each CDR3 protein once, DNA omitted. In all, the sample yields 140,000 to 150,000 distinct CDR3 sequences. CDR3 size: 17 residues. Germline loops: CDR1 MNHNS, CDR2 SASEGT. The chain is built from TRBV6-1 and TRBJ1-5; the D call from TCRdb, TRBD1, cannot be confirmed without DNA. Sequences were obtained from naive CXCR3+ CD8+ T cells from blood. As for subset: CD45RO-CCR7+CD27+CD95- naive CD8+ T cells expressing CXCR3 (TNR3+). The clonotype comes from a human donor in good health. Some clones in this sample may be carry-over from other donors' samples. The CDR3 spells CASSPEGDGTSNQPQHF.